This T cell receptor (beta chain) was found in a study of blood T cell repertoires in COVID-19. About the research overall: From the United States, Italy and Spain came samples of acute and convalescent COVID-19.

Per the study methods: Estimates of nucleated cell counts were drawn from the amplification of reference gene primers. Profiled with immunoSEQ multiplex PCR; TCRdb holds only in-frame clones, not every one. V, J and clone size reflect that table, while D and trimming were determined from the DNA. This repertoire shows more than 70,000 clones, about 89% found once; its top ten account for 7.5% to 9.5%. Specimen: peripheral blood. This receptor was obtained from a man aged 45-60 years with acute or convalescent COVID-19.

The CDR3 sequence is CASSVEGAGDEKLFF. Here the CDR3 DNA reads TGTGCCAGCAGCGTAGAGGGAGCAGGGGATGAAAAACTGTTTTTT. This chain connects TRBV9 to TRBJ1-4; D might be TRBD1 (6 bases). The CDR3 loop spans 15 amino acids. The germline V gene encodes CDR1 SGDLS and CDR2 YYNGEE. The V end lost 0 bases, the J end lost 6 bases, and 12 bases lay between the germline ends.